These 21 T cell receptor beta chains share one sample of origin, sequenced in a study of cytomegalovirus exposure and HLA in healthy donors listed by TCRdb under 2017. The library was made by the immunoSEQ multiplex PCR assay. For the multiplex PCR, a mixture combining 60 forward primers for TCR Vbeta segments and 13 reverse primers for TCR Jbeta segments was used. The source is immuneACCESS, and TCRdb retained only in-frame sequences with V and J called. Part of the clones is not carried over; for the studies checked, unresolved V genes explain less than half of this, and the remainder is unexplained. This sample holds under 150,000 clones; 79% were observed only once. Together, the top ten hold roughly 2% of the sample. The material sequenced was PBMCs. The origin of the receptors is a man between 18 and 35 years old in good health and CMV-seronegative.

The chain is built from TRBV5-1 and TRBJ2-2, with 9 bases that match TRBD1. The CDR3 has 13 residues. The germline V gene has CDR1 SGHRS and CDR2 YFSETQ. V lost 5 bases and J lost 8; bases outside the gene matches: 4. This chain's CDR3 is CASRQGATGELFF. CDR3 nucleotides: TGCGCCAGCAGACAGGGGGCAACAGGGGAGCTGTTTTTT.

The rearrangement joins TRBV15 to TRBJ2-7; TRBD1 matches at 8 bases. J was trimmed by 2 bases and V by 0 bases; bases with no gene match: 6. Germline V gene lookup returns CDR1 LNHNV and CDR2 YYDKDF (reference sequence). This CDR3 comprises 16 residues. The CDR3 bases are TGTGCCACCAGCAGAGAGGTGGGACAGGCCGCCTACGAGCAGTACTTC. Translation gives CATSREVGQAAYEQYF.

This clone showed up just once. This chain joins TRBV2 and TRBJ1-2; D gene ambiguous. The V end lost 4 bases, the J end lost 1 base, and 7 bases lay between the germline ends. The CDR3 runs 13 residues. CDR1 and CDR2 (germline): SNHLY, FYNNEI. CDR3 nucleotides: TGTGCCAGCAGTGGCGGCAGTAACTATGGCTACACCTTC. Its translation: CASSGGSNYGYTF.

This clone appeared once. The rearrangement joins TRBV7-3 to TRBJ1-1; 7 bases are shared with TRBD1. V trimming: 6 bases; J trimming: 4 bases; junction bases outside the gene matches: 5. The germline CDR1 and CDR2 sequences are SGHTA and FQGTGA. This CDR3 comprises 13 residues. CDR3 nucleotide sequence: TGTGCCAGCAGGCTGGACAGGAGCACTGAAGCTTTCTTT. As protein: CASRLDRSTEAFF.

J is TRBJ2-2 and V is TRBV11-3; TRBD2 is a possible D gene (5 bases). There are 15 residues in the CDR3. V was clipped by 2 bases and J by 0 bases, with 7 bases between them. Per germline, CDR1 SGHNT and CDR2 YENEEA. CDR3 nucleotide sequence: TGTGCCAGCAGCTTAAGAGGGTCGAACACCGGGGAGCTGTTTTTT. It is translated as CASSLRGSNTGELFF.

The V call is TRBV10-2, the J call TRBJ1-4; D might be TRBD1 (6 bases). V lost 4 bases, J lost 0 bases, and 9 bases lay in between. CDR3 length: 15 amino acids. Germline CDR1 reads WSHSY; CDR2 reads SAAADI. This chain's CDR3 is CASSVGATTNEKLFF. The CDR3 DNA reads as TGCGCCAGCAGTGTGGGGGCAACAACTAATGAAAAACTGTTTTTT.

The rearrangement joins TRBV5-8 to TRBJ2-7; possibly TRBD2 for D (6 bases). The CDR3 runs to 12 residues. CDR1 is SGHTS, CDR2 YDEGEE, per germline. V was shortened by 4 bases and J by 4 bases, with 9 bases between the two germline ends. The CDR3 loop is CASSRDWYEQYV. In DNA form, the CDR3 reads TGTGCCAGCAGCAGGGACTGGTACGAGCAGTACGTC.

This clone was counted a single time. J is TRBJ2-1 and V is TRBV14; 10 nucleotides align to TRBD2. The trim removed 4 bases at V and 4 bases at J, leaving 7 bases unmatched. CDR3 length equals 16 residues. CDR1 and CDR2 (germline): SGHDN, FVKESK. In DNA, the CDR3 is TGTGCCAGCAGCCGAGTTAGCGGGGGGTCTTACAATGAGCAGTTCTTC. Its protein product is CASSRVSGGSYNEQFF.

This clone has a handful of counts. This chain links TRBV2 with TRBJ1-1; the D gene is possibly TRBD1 (6 bases). Germline V gene data show CDR1 as SNHLY and CDR2 as FYNNEI. With 7 bases removed from V and 1 base from J, the gap between germline ends came to 10 bases. The CDR3 spans 13 residues. The CDR3 region is CASTPTGNTEAFF. The CDR3 region has the DNA TGTGCCAGCACCCCGACAGGGAACACTGAAGCTTTCTTT.

J is TRBJ2-2 and V is TRBV5-1; 7 bases match TRBD2. V lost 1 base to trimming and J lost 7 bases; unmatched junction nucleotides: 10. The CDR3 has 16 residues. CDR1 and CDR2 from the germline V gene are SGHRS and YFSETQ. CDR3 in amino acids: CASSLSLAGANGELFF. DNA of the CDR3: TGCGCCAGCAGCTTGTCGCTTGCGGGAGCGAACGGGGAGCTGTTTTTT.

There are a few counts of this clone. The V gene is TRBV7-9, the J gene TRBJ2-7, with 9 nucleotides matching TRBD2. Losses at the gene ends were 5 bases for V and 3 bases for J; bases not matched to a gene: 5. The CDR3 covers 14 residues. Per germline, CDR1 SEHNR and CDR2 FQNEAQ (reference sequence). The CDR3 DNA is TGTGCCAGCAGCCCTAGCGGGGCCATCTACGAGCAGTACTTC. It specifies CASSPSGAIYEQYF.

V usage is TRBV5-1 and J usage is TRBJ2-7; no clear D gene. V was cut by 3 bases and J by 4 bases, with 11 bases left in between. This CDR3 is 13 amino acids long. Germline V CDR1 and CDR2: SGHRS, YFSETQ. This CDR3 reads CASSSMTQYEQYF. The DNA for the CDR3 is TGCGCCAGCAGCTCTATGACACAGTACGAGCAGTACTTC.

The J gene is TRBJ2-7, the V gene TRBV5-6, with D perhaps matching TRBD1 (5 bases). The length of the CDR3 is 16 residues. Germline V gene sequence: CDR1 SGHDT, CDR2 YYEEEE. Trimming removed 2 bases from V and 3 bases from J, with 18 bases in between. For the CDR3, the DNA is TGTGCCAGCAGCTTTGGTTTGCCAGGGTCAGGCTACGAGCAGTACGTC. It translates to CASSFGLPGSGYEQYV.

CDR3 in amino acids: CASSGGSSYEQYF. The CDR3 DNA sequence: TGTGCCAGCAGCGGCGGTTCCTCCTACGAGCAGTACTTC. The chain has TRBV28 and TRBJ2-7; D is unclear. V dropped 6 bases and J dropped 0 bases, with 9 bases sitting between them. The CDR3 is 13 amino acids. Germline V gives CDR1 MDHEN, CDR2 SYDVKM.

The chain has TRBV28 and TRBJ1-1, with 9 bases aligning to TRBD1. The CDR3 runs 16 residues. The V and J ends lost 5 bases and 1 base, in that order; junction bases with no gene match: 8. The V gene's germline CDR1 is MDHEN and CDR2 SYDVKM. CDR3 amino acids: CASSLPGQGGNTEAFF. In DNA, the CDR3 is TGTGCCAGCAGTCTTCCGGGACAGGGTGGGAACACTGAAGCTTTCTTT.

The rearrangement links TRBV6-1 to TRBJ2-3, with D tentatively TRBD2 (6 bases). Trimming removed 7 bases from V and 7 bases from J, with 18 bases in between. The CDR3 runs 14 residues. Germline CDR1 is MNHNS and CDR2 is SASEGT. The CDR3 DNA is TGTGCCAGCAATAAGGACTACCTAGAAAATACGCAGTATTTT. Protein product: CASNKDYLENTQYF.

The genes are TRBV7-7 and TRBJ2-1, with 10 nucleotides matching TRBD1. Losses at the gene ends were 6 bases for V and 2 bases for J; bases not matched to a gene: 4. CDR1 and CDR2 (germline): SSHAT, FNYEAQ (reference sequence). The CDR3 runs to 15 residues. CDR3 amino acids: CASSLGQGTYNEQFF. CDR3 bases: TGTGCCAGCAGTTTGGGACAGGGGACCTACAATGAGCAGTTCTTC.

This chain uses TRBV5-6 with TRBJ2-1, with TRBD2 identical over 8 bases. The trim removed 0 bases at V and 1 base at J, leaving 3 bases unmatched. The length of the CDR3 is 16 residues. Germline V lookup: CDR1 SGHDT, CDR2 YYEEEE. DNA of the CDR3: TGTGCCAGCAGCTTGGGAGTAGCGGGGTCCTACAATGAGCAGTTCTTC. Translation: CASSLGVAGSYNEQFF.

Only one count was recorded for this clone. This chain connects TRBV7-3 to TRBJ2-5; perhaps TRBD2 as D (6 bases). Germline CDR1 reads SGHTA; CDR2 reads FQGTGA. The CDR3 has 13 residues. V lost 5 bases to trimming and J lost 3 bases, with 10 bases between them. CDR3 amino acids: CASSGGVKETQYF. The CDR3 bases are TGTGCCAGCAGCGGAGGGGTCAAAGAGACCCAGTACTTC.

The chain has TRBV6-6 and TRBJ1-6; D is unclear. The CDR3 is made up of 12 amino acids. Per germline, CDR1 MNHNY and CDR2 SVGAGI (reference sequence). The CDR3 region is CASLSLNSPLHF. In nucleotides, the CDR3 is TGTGCTAGCCTGTCACTAAATTCACCCCTCCACTTT.

The chain couples TRBV2 to TRBJ1-2; TRBD1 matches at 11 bases. CDR3 size: 17 residues. Germline loops: CDR1 SNHLY, CDR2 FYNNEI. V was pared by 7 bases and J by 8 bases, with 18 bases of the junction left unmatched. CDR3: CASKKTLFLRDRGGYTF. The CDR3 region has the DNA TGTGCCAGCAAGAAGACGCTTTTTCTCCGGGACAGGGGGGGCTACACCTTC.